The 20 T cell receptor beta chains below come from one sample, sequenced in a study of T cells expressing NK-cell markers. TCRdb re-called the 5' RACE reads and gives one entry per CDR3 protein, without DNA. Here the sample table reports under 600,000 distinct CDR3 sequences. The sequenced sample was blood T cells: a sorted CD56 or NKG2C T cell subset, CD4+ or CD8+ T cells, or bulk PBMC T cells (not recorded which). These receptors were collected from a woman in her fifties or sixties in good health.

This chain uses TRBV10-3 with TRBJ1-5. CDR3 length: 13 amino acids. Germline CDR1 is ENHRY and CDR2 is SYGVKD. The CDR3 region is CAITEDGYQPQHF.

J is TRBJ2-5 and V is TRBV20-1. CDR1 is DFQATT, CDR2 SNEGSKA, per germline (reference sequence). The CDR3 is 11 amino acids. The CDR3 loop reads CSARRQETQYF.

The chain employs TRBV6-1 and TRBJ2-1; lacking DNA, the TRBD2 call made by TCRdb goes unchecked. Germline V gene lookup returns CDR1 MNHNS and CDR2 SASEGT. The CDR3 sequence is 15 residues long. CDR3 residues: CASSVDSGHYNEQFF.

The rearrangement uses TRBV29-1 and TRBJ2-3; TCRdb indicates TRBD2, and absent DNA this call remains unverified. In germline, CDR1 is SQVTM, CDR2 ANQGSEA. This CDR3 contains 14 residues. CDR3 amino acids: CSLAIAGGPGTQYF.

The rearrangement uses TRBV7-6 and TRBJ2-1; lacking DNA, the TRBD2 call made by TCRdb goes unchecked. Per the germline V gene, CDR1 is SGHVS and CDR2 is FNYEAQ. The CDR3 covers 16 residues. CDR3 sequence: CASSPVAGGVYNEQFF. Supplemented by reference TRBV7-6 and TRBJ2-1, the full variable domain reads GAGVSQSPRYKVTKRGQDVALRCDPISGHVSLYWYRQALGQGPEFLTYFNYEAQQDKSGLPNDRFSAERPEGSISTLTIQRTEQRDSAMYRCASSPVAGGVYNEQFFGPGTRLTVL.

The V and J genes are TRBV29-1 and TRBJ1-4. The CDR3 contains 12 residues. The germline V gene has CDR1 SQVTM and CDR2 ANQGSEA. The chain's CDR3 is CSVAKGNEKLFF. The full variable domain, in which reference TRBV29-1 and TRBJ1-4 provide the parts outside the CDR3, is SAVISQKPSRDICQRGTSLTIQCQVDSQVTMMFWYRQQPGQSLTLIATANQGSEATYESGFVIDKFPISRPNLTFSTLTVSNMSPEDSSIYLCSVAKGNEKLFFGSGTQLSVL.

The rearrangement links TRBV12-5 to TRBJ2-7; TCRdb names TRBD1, which stays unverified in the absence of DNA. The CDR3 covers 14 residues. Germline V lookup: CDR1 LGHNT, CDR2 FRNRAP. The CDR3 loop is CASASSGQSHEQYF. The entire variable domain, with the rest obtained from reference TRBV12-5 and TRBJ2-7, is as follows: DARVTQTPRHKVTEMGQEVTMRCQPILGHNTVFWYRQTMMQGLELLAYFRNRAPLDDSGMPKDRFSAEMPDATLATLKIQPSEPRDSAVYFCASASSGQSHEQYFGPGTRLTVT.

The chain is built from TRBV12-3 or TRBV12-4 and TRBJ1-3; no DNA is available, so the TRBD1 call from TCRdb remains unchecked. CDR3 length: 14 amino acids. The CDR3 reads CASRPGTIGNTIYF.

The chain uses TRBV10-1 and TRBJ2-1; TCRdb's D call, TRBD2, is unchecked because there is no DNA. The CDR3 sequence is 16 residues long. The V gene's germline CDR1 is WNHNN and CDR2 SYGVQD (reference sequence). CDR3 residues: CASSEGGLAGYNEQFF.

CDR3 in amino acids: CATSASDTQYF. V is TRBV24-1 and J is TRBJ2-3. The CDR3 extends over 11 amino acids. Germline V gene sequence: CDR1 KGHDR, CDR2 SFDVKD.

The chain recombines TRBV20-1 with TRBJ2-1; no DNA is available, so the TRBD1 call from TCRdb remains unchecked. The CDR3 loop spans 16 amino acids. Germline V gene lookup returns CDR1 DFQATT and CDR2 SNEGSKA (reference sequence). CDR3 sequence reads: CSARESRGLSNNEQFF.

The chain links TRBV5-1 to TRBJ2-7; TCRdb's D call of TRBD1 is untestable without DNA. Looked up from germline, CDR1 is SGHRS and CDR2 is YFSETQ. This CDR3 spans 13 amino acids. The CDR3 sequence is CASTDRVAHEQYF.

CDR3 sequence reads: CASSLSIGATEAFF. The V gene is TRBV27, the J gene TRBJ1-1; the TCRdb call, TRBD1, lacks DNA for checking. The CDR3 is 14 amino acids. Germline V gene sequence: CDR1 MNHEY, CDR2 SMNVEV (reference sequence).

J is TRBJ2-2 and V is TRBV5-6; TCRdb names TRBD1, which stays unverified in the absence of DNA. From germline, CDR1 is SGHDT and CDR2 YYEEEE. This CDR3 spans 15 amino acids. The CDR3 protein is CASSLWDRPTGELFF. The full variable domain, with the rest looked up from reference TRBV5-6 and TRBJ2-2, is DAGVTQSPTHLIKTRGQQVTLRCSPKSGHDTVSWYQQALGQGPQFIFQYYEEEERQRGNFPDRFSGHQFPNYSSELNVNALLLGDSALYLCASSLWDRPTGELFFGEGSRLTVL.

The gene calls are TRBV7-6 and TRBJ1-1; lacking DNA, the TRBD1 call made by TCRdb goes unchecked. Germline CDR1 SGHVS, CDR2 FNYEAQ. This CDR3 is 16 amino acids long. CDR3 region: CASSLQPGQGNTEAFF. Full variable domain (remainder filled in from reference TRBV7-6 and TRBJ1-1): GAGVSQSPRYKVTKRGQDVALRCDPISGHVSLYWYRQALGQGPEFLTYFNYEAQQDKSGLPNDRFSAERPEGSISTLTIQRTEQRDSAMYRCASSLQPGQGNTEAFFGQGTRLTVV.

This sequence joins TRBV12-3 or TRBV12-4 and TRBJ2-1; TCRdb's D call of TRBD2 is untestable without DNA. The CDR3 consists of 16 residues. This CDR3 is CASSSPPRGSGNEQFF.

The chain joins TRBV11-2 to TRBJ2-3. This CDR3 spans 13 amino acids. The germline V gene has CDR1 SGHAT and CDR2 FQNNGV. The CDR3: CASSFLDEATQYF.

The chain has TRBV18 and TRBJ1-2; no DNA is available, so the TRBD1 call from TCRdb remains unchecked. There are 14 residues in the CDR3. Germline CDR1 and CDR2: KGHSH and LQKENI. The CDR3 loop reads CASSPGGHLGGYTF. The full variable domain, with the rest looked up from reference TRBV18 and TRBJ1-2, is NAGVMQNPRHLVRRRGQEARLRCSPMKGHSHVYWYRQLPEEGLKFMVYLQKENIIDESGMPKERFSAEFPKEGPSILRIQQVVRGDSAAYFCASSPGGHLGGYTFGSGTRLTVV.

V usage is TRBV5-1 and J usage is TRBJ1-1. Germline V lookup: CDR1 SGHRS, CDR2 YFSETQ. The CDR3 has 16 residues. The CDR3 reads CASSLQPAGAITEAFF.

The V and J genes are TRBV20-1 and TRBJ2-1. The CDR3 runs 14 residues. Per germline, CDR1 DFQATT and CDR2 SNEGSKA (reference sequence). CDR3 amino acids: CSASLSGSYNEQFF.